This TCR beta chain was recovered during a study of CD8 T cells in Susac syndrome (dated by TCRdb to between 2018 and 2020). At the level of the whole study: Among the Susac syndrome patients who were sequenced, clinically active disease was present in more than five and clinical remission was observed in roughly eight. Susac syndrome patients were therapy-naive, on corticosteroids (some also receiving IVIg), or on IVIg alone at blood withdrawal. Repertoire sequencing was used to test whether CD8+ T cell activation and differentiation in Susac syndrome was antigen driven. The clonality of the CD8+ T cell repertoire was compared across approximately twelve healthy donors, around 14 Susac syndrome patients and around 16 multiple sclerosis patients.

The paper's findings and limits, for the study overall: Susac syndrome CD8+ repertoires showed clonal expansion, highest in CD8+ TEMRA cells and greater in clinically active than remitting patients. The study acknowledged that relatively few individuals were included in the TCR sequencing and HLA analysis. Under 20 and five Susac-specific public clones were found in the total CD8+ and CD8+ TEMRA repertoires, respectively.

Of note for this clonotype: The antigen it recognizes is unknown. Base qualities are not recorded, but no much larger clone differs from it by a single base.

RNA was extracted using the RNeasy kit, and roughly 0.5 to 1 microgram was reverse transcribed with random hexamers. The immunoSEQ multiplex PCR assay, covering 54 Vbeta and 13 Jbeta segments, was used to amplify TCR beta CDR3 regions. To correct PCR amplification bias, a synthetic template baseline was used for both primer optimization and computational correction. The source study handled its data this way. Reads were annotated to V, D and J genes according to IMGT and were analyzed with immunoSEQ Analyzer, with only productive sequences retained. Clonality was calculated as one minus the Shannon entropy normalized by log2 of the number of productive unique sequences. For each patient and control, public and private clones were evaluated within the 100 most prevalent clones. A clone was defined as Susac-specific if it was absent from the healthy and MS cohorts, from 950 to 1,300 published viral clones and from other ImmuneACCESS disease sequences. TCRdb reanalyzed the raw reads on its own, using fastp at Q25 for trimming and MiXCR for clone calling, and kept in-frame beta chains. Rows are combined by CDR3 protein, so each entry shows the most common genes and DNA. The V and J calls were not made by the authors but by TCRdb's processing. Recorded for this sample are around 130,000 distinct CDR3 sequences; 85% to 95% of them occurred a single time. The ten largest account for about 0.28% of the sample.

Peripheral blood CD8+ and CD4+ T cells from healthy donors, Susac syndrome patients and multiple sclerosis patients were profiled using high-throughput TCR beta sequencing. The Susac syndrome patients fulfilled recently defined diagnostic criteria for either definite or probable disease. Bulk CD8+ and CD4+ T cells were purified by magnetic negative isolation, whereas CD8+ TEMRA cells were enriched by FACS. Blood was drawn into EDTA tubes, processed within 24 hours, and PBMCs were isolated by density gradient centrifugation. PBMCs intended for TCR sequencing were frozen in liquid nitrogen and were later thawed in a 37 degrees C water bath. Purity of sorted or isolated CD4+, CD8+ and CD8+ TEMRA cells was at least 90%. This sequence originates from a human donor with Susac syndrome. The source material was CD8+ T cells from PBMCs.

The DNA reads TGTGCCAGCAGTACGACGGGACTAGCGGCCACAGATACGCAGTATTTT. The resulting protein is CASSTTGLAATDTQYF. This chain is built from TRBV12-3 or TRBV12-4 and TRBJ2-3; 11 central nucleotides agree with TRBD2. The CDR3 runs 16 residues from the cysteine to the phenylalanine. The retained sequence is limited to the CDR3, 48 bases, with the frame set at the first base. V lost 5 bases and J lost 2 bases, and the count of bases not matched to a germline gene is 6.